The rows below give T cell receptor beta chains drawn from one sample of a study of vaccination effects on CD4 cells after COVID-19. Clones were read by immunoSEQ multiplex PCR, and TCRdb kept only the in-frame ones, dropping some. The sample has tens of thousands of clones, about 80% seen once. Their recognized antigens are unknown. The material was CD4+ T cells from PBMCs cultured with a peptide pool, obtained before COVID-19 vaccination. The receptors were sampled from a human donor who had a prior SARS-CoV-2 infection. CDR3s include the opening cysteine and the closing phenylalanine or tryptophan. The order of the fields is clone size, D gene, V gene, J gene, CDR3 DNA, CDR3 protein. A D gene is named only where the DNA matches it firmly. Some rows have no size entry. The others give once, few or many, or a class for an expanded clone.

>once|-|TRBV19|TRBJ1-1
TGTGCCAGTAGTATAGGAATATCGGCTTTCTTT
CASSIGISAFF
>-|TRBD2|TRBV3-1/TRBV3-2|TRBJ2-5
TGTGCCAGCAGCCGACTAGCGGGATTGGGGGAGACCCAGTACTTC
CASSRLAGLGETQYF
>few|TRBD1|TRBV25-1|TRBJ1-1
TGTGCCAGCAGTTCCCCAGGACAGGCAAACACTGAAGCTTTCTTT
CASSSPGQANTEAFF
>once|-|TRBV6-1|TRBJ1-1
TGTGCCAGCAGTGTGGAACCCCTCTTTCGGGACACTGAAGCTTTCTTT
CASSVEPLFRDTEAFF
>-|-|TRBV3-1/TRBV3-2|TRBJ2-5
TGTGCCAGCAGCCAAGGGACGGGACCCAGAAAAGAGACCCAGTACTTC
CASSQGTGPRKETQYF
>-|-|TRBV19|TRBJ2-7
TGTGCCAGTAGTACTCTGACAGGCGCGAGCTCCTACGAGCAGTACTTC
CASSTLTGASSYEQYF
>-|-|TRBV10-3|TRBJ1-1
TGTGCCATCAGGCTAGATAGGGAGAACACTGAAGCTTTCTTT
CAIRLDRENTEAFF
>-|-|TRBV29-1|TRBJ1-1
TGCAGCGTTCTACGAGGGGTATCTGAAGCTTTCTTT
CSVLRGVSEAFF
>-|TRBD1|TRBV30|TRBJ1-1
TGTGCCGGGGGACAGCTTCTGAACACTGAAGCTTTCTTT
CAGGQLLNTEAFF
>-|-|TRBV6-5|TRBJ2-7
TGTGCCAGCAGTTACTCTGTCCTAGGATCCTACGAGCAGTACTTC
CASSYSVLGSYEQYF
>-|-|TRBV30|TRBJ2-5
TGTGCCTGGAGTTGGGGCAAGGAGACCCAGTACTTC
CAWSWGKETQYF
>-|-|TRBV13|TRBJ2-2
TGTGCCAGCAGCCTACAACAGGGAGTCGGGGAGCTGTTTTTT
CASSLQQGVGELFF
>-|-|TRBV12-5|TRBJ1-4
TGTGCTAGTTCTCGACAGGTTAATGAAAAACTGTTTTTT
CASSRQVNEKLFF
>once|-|TRBV3-1/TRBV3-2|TRBJ1-2
TGTGCCAGCAGCCAAGGGGACGGGACTAACTATGGCTACACCTTC
CASSQGDGTNYGYTF
>few|-|TRBV10-3|TRBJ1-6
TGTGCCATCAGTGAGATGGGGGATGACTCACCCCTCCACTTT
CAISEMGDDSPLHF
>-|-|TRBV11-3|TRBJ1-1
TGTGCCAGCAGCTCCCGACACGACACTGAAGCTTTCTTT
CASSSRHDTEAFF
>-|-|TRBV11-2|TRBJ2-7
TGTGCCAGCAGCCATCAAAAGGGCGAGCAGTACTTC
CASSHQKGEQYF
>-|TRBD2|TRBV2|TRBJ2-5
TGTGCCAGCAGTTATCTCCTAGCGGAAGAGACCCAGTACTTC
CASSYLLAEETQYF
>-|TRBD1|TRBV5-4|TRBJ1-1
TGTGCCAGCAGCACTACAGGGGGGACTGAAGCTTTCTTT
CASSTTGGTEAFF
>-|TRBD1|TRBV5-6|TRBJ2-7
TGTGCCAGCGCCGCGGACAGGGGGCTCGAGCAGTACTTC
CASAADRGLEQYF
>-|TRBD2|TRBV6-6|TRBJ2-5
TGTGCCAGCAGTCTACTTGGATCGGGACTAGTCCAAGAGACCCAGTACTTC
CASSLLGSGLVQETQYF
>-|-|TRBV29-1|TRBJ2-5
TGCAGCGTTGAAGATCCGGACCAAGAGACCCAGTACTTC
CSVEDPDQETQYF
>-|-|TRBV5-6|TRBJ2-7
TGTGCCAGCAGTCGCCCTAGAAATTACGAGCAGTACTTC
CASSRPRNYEQYF
>-|-|TRBV30|TRBJ1-4
TGTGCCTGGAAGGGATCCCCTAATGAAAAACTGTTTTTT
CAWKGSPNEKLFF
>-|TRBD2|TRBV7-9|TRBJ2-5
TGTGCCAGCAGCTTGTCCCTAGCGGCATACCAAGAGACCCAGTACTTC
CASSLSLAAYQETQYF
>few|-|TRBV7-2|TRBJ1-6
TGTGCCAGCAGCTCAGTAGGGGGGCCGGATTCACCCCTCCACTTT
CASSSVGGPDSPLHF
>-|-|TRBV28|TRBJ1-6
TGTGCCAGCAGTTCGCAAGCGTATTCACCCCTCCACTTT
CASSSQAYSPLHF
>-|-|TRBV7-8|TRBJ1-5
TGTGCCAGCAGCTCGACGGACCAGCCCCAGCATTTT
CASSSTDQPQHF
>-|TRBD1|TRBV3-1/TRBV3-2|TRBJ1-2
TGTGCCAGCAGCCAACAGACAGGGGGGAGAGGCTACACCTTC
CASSQQTGGRGYTF